What follows are 3 T cell receptor beta chains derived from one specimen sequenced in a study of T cells in localized non-small cell lung cancer. Only in-frame clones appear in the TCRdb table, and some are missing; sequencing was by immunoSEQ multiplex PCR. The data contain roughly 66,000 clones, roughly 90% of them singletons. This sample comprised peripheral blood, obtained before any cancer treatment. Source of these receptors: a woman aged 35 to 70 with stage I lung adenocarcinoma.

The J gene is TRBJ2-3, the V gene TRBV6-1, with TRBD1 matching 8 bases. The germline V gene encodes CDR1 MNHNS and CDR2 SASEGT. The CDR3 runs 16 residues. The V segment lost 0 bases and the J segment 0 bases; nucleotides outside the gene matches: 2. In DNA, the CDR3 is TGTGCCAGCAGTGAAGCGCGGACAGGGAGCACAGATACGCAGTATTTT. Translated, it gives CASSEARTGSTDTQYF.

The V and J genes are TRBV28 and TRBJ1-5; 9 nucleotides line up with TRBD1. CDR3 length equals 17 residues. The germline gives CDR1 MDHEN, CDR2 SYDVKM. V lost 6 bases, J lost 2 bases, and 11 bases stayed unmatched. As DNA, the CDR3 is TGTGCCAGCAGACCCGGGACAGGGCAATATGGCAATCAGCCCCAGCATTTT. This gives the protein CASRPGTGQYGNQPQHF.

On this clone itself: Other nucleotide sequences from this sample produce the same CDR3. V is TRBV30 and J is TRBJ1-2, with 10 bases fitting TRBD1. CDR3 length equals 13 residues. V lost 6 bases and J lost 6; bases outside the gene matches: 7. CDR1 and CDR2 from the germline V gene are GTSNPN and SVGIG (reference sequence). CDR3 protein: CACAGTGANGYTF. CDR3 bases: TGTGCCTGTGCGGGGACAGGGGCAAATGGCTACACCTTC.